Shown below are 19 T cell receptor beta chains from a single sample sequenced in a study of CD8+CD57+ T cells in acquired aplastic anemia. Genomic DNA templated the TCR beta VDJ and CDR3 profiling. MiXCR, run by TCRdb on the reads, gives a single entry per CDR3 protein. Counted here are about 160,000 distinct CDR3 sequences, around 47% occurring once; the ten biggest clones make up 3.2%. CD8+CD57+ cell expansion, shown by flow cytometry, had occurred in the patients selected for sequencing. Sequenced: sorted CD4+, CD8+, or CD8+CD57+ T cells (not recorded which) from PBMCs. Source of these receptors: a human donor with aplastic anemia.

V is TRBV12-3 or TRBV12-4 and J is TRBJ2-5; 13 bases line up with TRBD2. The CDR3 covers 16 residues. With 5 bases clipped from V and 7 bases from J, the junction kept 10 bases outside the gene matches. CDR3 loop: CASSITSGRVGRTQYF. The CDR3 nucleotides are TGTGCCAGCAGTATCACTAGCGGGAGGGTTGGTCGGACCCAGTACTTC.

With regard to this clonotype: One end of the junction is discordant with germline, which a read error may explain. This chain uses TRBV15 with TRBJ2-5; 7 bases match TRBD2. CDR3 size: 17 residues. The V gene's germline CDR1 is LNHNV and CDR2 YYDKDF (reference sequence). DNA for the CDR3: TGTGCCACCAGCAGACTCCCGGTCGGGAGGAATGGAGAGGCCCAGTACTTC. This translates into CATSRLPVGRNGEAQYF.

The sample holds many counts of this clonotype. The V and J genes are TRBV6-5 and TRBJ1-5; no firm D call. CDR3 length: 15 amino acids. Germline V gives CDR1 MNHEY, CDR2 SVGAGI. The V and J ends lost 0 bases and 4 bases respectively, with 10 bases between them. The CDR3 DNA reads TGTGCCAGCAGTTACTCGATAGGGCCTAATCAGCCCCAGCATTTT. This encodes CASSYSIGPNQPQHF.

This rearrangement joins TRBV20-1 to TRBJ2-1; 12 nucleotides agree with TRBD2. CDR1 and CDR2 (germline): DFQATT, SNEGSKA (reference sequence). Trimming cost V 6 bases and J 3 bases; bases outside gene matches: 6. The CDR3 extends over 15 amino acids. CDR3 nucleotides: TGCAGTGCGTCCCCGACTAGCGGGAGCTACAATGAGCAGTTCTTC. This encodes CSASPTSGSYNEQFF.

This clonotype was seen repeatedly, ten times or more. J is TRBJ2-1 and V is TRBV19; 7 bases map to TRBD1. CDR1 and CDR2 (germline): LNHDA, SQIVND (reference sequence). The length of the CDR3 is 15 residues. J gave up 5 bases and V 4 bases, and 8 bases lay outside the gene matches. CDR3 sequence (DNA): TGTGCCAGTAGTACATCCGGGACAGCTCACAATGAGCAGTTCTTC. This sequence encodes CASSTSGTAHNEQFF.

This clonotype was recorded many times. V gene TRBV6-2 or TRBV6-3 combines with J gene TRBJ1-6; 9 positions agree with TRBD1. The CDR3 loop spans 16 amino acids. The germline gives CDR1 MNHEY, CDR2 SVGEGT. V shed 0 bases and J 10 bases; nucleotides not matched to a gene: 7. The CDR3 loop reads CASSYSSGQGRSPLHF. CDR3 nucleotide sequence: TGTGCCAGCAGTTACTCGAGTGGACAGGGGAGATCACCCCTCCACTTT.

There are many counts of this clonotype. The genes are TRBV5-5 and TRBJ1-2, with no clear D. Trimming removed 2 bases from V and 4 bases from J, with 12 bases in between. The germline V gene encodes CDR1 SGHKS and CDR2 YYEKEE (reference sequence). The CDR3 is 14 amino acids. DNA of the CDR3: TGTGCCAGCAGCTTTGAGGACCCGATCTATGGCTACACCTTC. Translation: CASSFEDPIYGYTF.

In its sample, this clonotype was seen many times. V and J are TRBV20-1 and TRBJ1-2; no clear D. CDR1 and CDR2 (germline): DFQATT, SNEGSKA (reference sequence). The germline V and J ends were trimmed by 3 bases and 6 bases, with 8 bases remaining between them. This CDR3 contains 11 residues. The chain's CDR3 is CSASPGNGYTF. The DNA of the CDR3 is TGCAGTGCTAGTCCCGGGAATGGCTACACCTTC.

The chain joins TRBV5-1 to TRBJ1-1; 7 bases align to TRBD1. V shed 4 bases and J 3 bases; nucleotides not matched to a gene: 9. This CDR3 spans 15 amino acids. Germline CDR1 is SGHRS and CDR2 is YFSETQ. The CDR3 sequence: CASSAAGGMDTEAFF. For the CDR3, the DNA is TGCGCCAGCAGCGCCGCAGGGGGTATGGACACTGAAGCTTTCTTT.

As concerns this clonotype: A much larger clone is a single base away; this may be a read error. The chain carries TRBV6-1 and TRBJ2-3, with 9 positions matching TRBD2. CDR1 is MNHNS, CDR2 SASEGT, per germline. This CDR3 has 16 residues. Here the CDR3 reads CACRLTSGIVTDTQYF. Here the CDR3 DNA reads TGTGCCTGCAGATTGACTAGCGGAATCGTCACAGATACGCAGTATTTT.

About this clonotype: The germline gene is not matched at one end of the junction; a read error may be the cause. The genes are TRBV24-1 and TRBJ2-3, with D unclear. Per germline, CDR1 KGHDR and CDR2 SFDVKD. This CDR3 is built from 15 residues. The CDR3 is CATSDLGSPPDTQYF. CDR3 sequence (DNA): TGTGCCACCAGCGATTTGGGCTCCCCCCCAGATACGCAGTATTTT.

V is TRBV7-2 and J is TRBJ2-7; tentatively, D is TRBD1 or TRBD2 (5 bases each). Germline V gene lookup returns CDR1 SGHTA and CDR2 FQGNSA. The CDR3 is made up of 14 amino acids. V lost 6 bases and J lost 0, with 12 bases in between. This chain's CDR3 is CASSSKGSSYEQYF. The CDR3 nucleotides are TGTGCCAGCAGTTCAAAGGGGAGCTCCTACGAGCAGTACTTC. The whole variable domain, remainder taken from reference TRBV7-2 and TRBJ2-7, is GAGVSQSPSNKVTEKGKDVELRCDPISGHTALYWYRQSLGQGLEFLIYFQGNSAPDKSGLPSDRFSAERTGGSVSTLTIQRTQQEDSAVYLCASSSKGSSYEQYFGPGTRLTVT.

This sequence joins TRBV24-1 and TRBJ2-1; the match to TRBD1 covers 12 bases. CDR1 is KGHDR and CDR2 is SFDVKD in the germline V gene. This CDR3 is built from 16 residues. The trim removed 5 bases at V and 8 bases at J, leaving 9 bases unmatched. CDR3 bases: TGTGCCACCAGTGCCTTACCGGGACAGGGGGCCGATGAGCAGTTCTTC. As protein: CATSALPGQGADEQFF.

This clonotype has a handful of counts. V and J are TRBV6-1 and TRBJ1-1; 8 bases match TRBD1. CDR1 and CDR2 from the germline V gene are MNHNS and SASEGT. CDR3 length: 15 residues. The J segment lost 4 bases and the V segment lost 7 bases, leaving 11 bases of the junction unmatched. The CDR3 loop is CASTYGAQGGTEAFF. The CDR3 DNA reads as TGTGCCAGCACCTACGGGGCACAGGGGGGCACTGAAGCTTTCTTT.

This clonotype has more than one count but fewer than ten. This rearrangement joins TRBV18 to TRBJ1-1; 9 bases agree with TRBD1. In germline, CDR1 is KGHSH, CDR2 LQKENI. This CDR3 contains 15 residues. Trimming took 0 bases from V and 1 from J; bases not matched to a gene: 0. Here the CDR3 DNA reads TGTGCCAGCTCACCACCGACAGGGGGGAACACTGAAGCTTTCTTT. Protein product: CASSPPTGGNTEAFF.

This clonotype was counted a few times. This chain uses TRBV19 with TRBJ1-5; no definite D call. This CDR3 has 12 residues. Trimming pared 5 bases from V and 0 bases from J, leaving 2 bases between. CDR1 is LNHDA, CDR2 SQIVND, per germline (reference sequence). The CDR3 here is CASSDSNQPQHF. Here the CDR3 DNA reads TGTGCCAGTAGTGATAGCAATCAGCCCCAGCATTTT.

Concerning this clonotype: One junction end does not reproduce the germline sequence, and a read error may be involved. V is TRBV7-2 and J is TRBJ1-4; a weak D match, TRBD1 (5 bases). Germline values: CDR1 SGHTA, CDR2 FQGNSA. The CDR3 is 13 residues long. The CDR3 here is CASSTHPGRLLAF. The CDR3 DNA reads TGTGCCAGCAGCACCCACCCGGGACGCCTTCTTGCTTTT.

This clonotype appeared many times. The chain joins TRBV19 to TRBJ1-1; D remains unclear. Germline CDR1 LNHDA, CDR2 SQIVND (reference sequence). Trimming pared 5 bases from V and 6 bases from J, leaving 10 bases between. The CDR3 spans 12 residues. DNA of the CDR3: TGTGCCAGTAGTCCCCAGAGGGCTGAAGCTTTCTTT. Translating gives CASSPQRAEAFF.

This clonotype was counted at least ten times. The genes are TRBV6-4 and TRBJ2-2; D is undetermined. The CDR3 has 14 amino acids. Germline assignment: CDR1 MRHNA and CDR2 SNTAGT. V was clipped by 5 bases and J by 0 bases, with 7 bases between them. CDR3 loop: CASSLTSNTGELFF. As DNA, the CDR3 is TGTGCCAGCAGTCTGACCTCGAACACCGGGGAGCTGTTTTTT.